The rows below give T cell receptor beta chains drawn from one sample of a study of T cells in Graves' hyperthyroidism and ophthalmopathy. TCRdb re-derived calls from the multiplex PCR reads in MiXCR, one entry per CDR3 protein. In the table there are approximately 700,000 distinct CDR3 sequences, about 17% of which are singletons. The sequenced sample was blood. The receptors originated from a man aged 18 to 29 with Graves' hyperthyroidism. Both conserved end residues are part of each CDR3. A D gene is named only where the DNA matches it firmly. Part of the rows lack a size; the others show once, few, many or a class for expanded clones.

>many|TRBD1|TRBJ2-6|TRBV27
CASSRTGPSGANVLTF
TGTGCCAGCAGTCGGACAGGTCCCTCTGGGGCCAACGTCCTGACTTTC
>few|TRBD2|TRBJ2-4|TRBV6-1
CASSPGTSGRKGLKNIQYF
TGTGCCAGCAGTCCCGGAACTAGCGGGAGGAAGGGGCTCAAAAACATTCAGTACTTC
>many|-|TRBJ2-7|TRBV7-9
CASAVGAYEQYF
TGTGCCAGCGCCGTAGGGGCCTACGAGCAGTACTTC
>many|TRBD2|TRBJ2-5|TRBV27
CASSLYLSGSGAETQYF
TGTGCCAGCAGTTTATACCTAAGCGGGAGCGGCGCAGAGACCCAGTACTTC
>many|TRBD1|TRBJ2-3|TRBV18
CASSPPGTARTDTQYF
TGTGCCAGCTCACCCCCCGGGACAGCTCGCACAGATACGCAGTATTTT
>many|TRBD1|TRBJ1-4|TRBV28
CASSSWTGKNEKLFF
TGTGCCAGCAGTTCCTGGACAGGGAAGAATGAAAAACTGTTTTTT
>few|-|TRBJ2-1|TRBV20-1
CSARTGTIEGNEQFF
TGCAGTGCTAGGACCGGGACAATAGAAGGCAATGAGCAGTTCTTC
>-|-|TRBJ1-2|TRBV29-1
CSVVWSRPVGNYGYTF
TGCAGCGTTGTCTGGTCTAGGCCGGTCGGTAACTATGGCTACACCTTC
>-|TRBD2|TRBJ2-5|TRBV5-1
CASTVGGGTQETQYF
TGCGCCAGCACGGTAGGCGGGGGGACCCAAGAGACCCAGTACTTC
>-|-|TRBJ2-7|TRBV7-2
CASSFVAVRDEQYF
TGTGCCAGCAGCTTCGTAGCGGTACGGGACGAGCAGTACTTC
>-|TRBD1|TRBJ2-7|TRBV7-9
CASSAQGSEQYF
TGTGCCAGCAGCGCACAGGGGTCCGAGCAGTACTTC
>-|-|TRBJ2-2|TRBV19
CASLDTNTGELFF
TGTGCCAGTTTGGACACGAACACCGGGGAGCTGTTTTTT
>-|TRBD1|TRBJ2-7|TRBV10-3
CAIRRGISGTGFTEQYF
TGTGCCATTCGGAGAGGTATATCGGGGACAGGGTTCACCGAGCAGTACTTC
>-|TRBD1|TRBJ2-6|TRBV13
CASSSTSGQGASGANVLTF
TGTGCCAGCAGCTCGACATCGGGACAGGGAGCTTCTGGGGCCAACGTCCTGACTTTC
>many|TRBD1|TRBJ2-7|TRBV2
CASSDTSTGSYEQYF
TGTGCCAGCAGCGATACTTCGACAGGGAGCTACGAGCAGTACTTC
>many|-|TRBJ2-7|TRBV10-3
CAISDGTGAYEQYF
TGTGCCATCAGTGACGGGACGGGGGCCTACGAGCAGTACTTC
>many|-|TRBJ2-1|TRBV28
CASSFREDEQFF
TGTGCCAGCAGTTTTCGGGAAGATGAGCAGTTCTTC
>-|TRBD2|TRBJ2-1|TRBV11-1
CASSTPPGAGGSYNEQFF
TGTGCCAGCAGCACCCCCCCGGGAGCGGGAGGATCCTACAATGAGCAGTTCTTC
>many|TRBD1|TRBJ1-1|TRBV11-2
CASSLVRGGTEAFF
TGTGCCAGCAGCTTAGTCAGGGGGGGAACTGAAGCTTTCTTT
>few|-|TRBJ2-1|TRBV7-6
CASSLAPLAPYNEQFF
TGTGCCAGCAGCTTAGCGCCACTAGCCCCCTACAATGAGCAGTTCTTC
>many|-|TRBJ1-5|TRBV27
CASSLSRGYNQPQHF
TGTGCCAGCAGTTTGTCCAGGGGATACAATCAGCCCCAGCATTTT
>many|-|TRBJ2-5|TRBV28
CASSSPGLPDQETQYF
TGTGCCAGCAGTTCCCCGGGACTCCCGGACCAAGAGACCCAGTACTTC
>many|TRBD2|TRBJ2-1|TRBV20-1
CSAPDDGAGGRTQFF
TGCAGTGCCCCGGATGATGGGGCGGGAGGCCGAACTCAGTTCTTC
>many|-|TRBJ1-2|TRBV15
CATSRAGNYGYTF
TGTGCCACCAGCAGAGCGGGCAACTATGGCTACACCTTC
>many|-|TRBJ2-7|TRBV12-3/TRBV12-4
CASSRRTGTADEQYF
TGTGCCAGCAGTCGCCGTACCGGGACCGCCGACGAGCAGTACTTC
>-|-|TRBJ1-5|TRBV9
CASSVSGQLNQPQHF
TGTGCCAGCAGCGTTAGTGGACAGCTAAATCAGCCCCAGCATTTT
>many|-|TRBJ2-1|TRBV28
CASTLTLAGSNEQFF
TGTGCCAGCACCCTAACCCTAGCTGGGAGTAACGAGCAGTTCTTC
>-|TRBD2|TRBJ2-3|TRBV12-3/TRBV12-4
CASSLRRASGNTDTQYF
TGTGCCAGCAGCTTAAGGCGCGCTAGCGGGAACACAGATACGCAGTATTTT
>-|TRBD1|TRBJ2-4|TRBV5-8
CASSLESLGTDLAKNIQYF
TGTGCCAGCAGCTTAGAATCATTAGGGACAGATCTAGCCAAAAACATTCAGTACTTC
>many|-|TRBJ1-5|TRBV7-8
CASSSPGGSNQPQHF
TGTGCCAGCAGTTCCCCCGGGGGAAGCAATCAGCCCCAGCATTTT
>few|-|TRBJ2-7|TRBV14
CASSQAGSLSYEQYF
TGTGCCAGCAGCCAGGCCGGGTCATTGTCCTACGAGCAGTACTTC
>few|TRBD2|TRBJ2-1|TRBV7-6
CASSVTSGTRNEQFF
TGTGCCAGCAGCGTGACTAGCGGGACTCGCAATGAGCAGTTCTTC
>-|-|TRBJ1-1|TRBV7-2
CASSLDVTVSAEAFF
TGTGCCAGCAGCTTAGACGTAACAGTATCTGCTGAAGCTTTCTTT
>many|TRBD1|TRBJ1-5|TRBV7-2
CASSLDRSSGQPQHF
TGTGCCAGCAGCCTGGACAGGAGTAGCGGGCAGCCCCAGCATTTT
>few|-|TRBJ1-6|TRBV7-2
CASSIGTYMNSPLHF
TGTGCCAGCAGCATTGGGACATACATGAATTCACCCCTCCACTTT
>many|TRBD2|TRBJ2-2|TRBV7-8
CASSMGTSGNGELFF
TGTGCCAGCAGCATGGGGACTAGCGGGAACGGGGAGCTGTTTTTT
>many|-|TRBJ1-1|TRBV6-1
CASSEWDTEAFF
TGTGCCAGCAGTGAATGGGACACTGAAGCTTTCTTT
>-|TRBD1|TRBJ1-2|TRBV29-1
CGGGGYNYGYTF
TGCGGCGGAGGGGGCTATAACTATGGCTACACCTTC
>many|TRBD2|TRBJ2-5|TRBV12-3/TRBV12-4
CASSLDSGSGTQYF
TGTGCCAGCAGTTTAGATAGCGGGAGCGGGACCCAGTACTTC
>-|TRBD1|TRBJ2-7|TRBV19
CASSPGTGILSYEQYF
TGTGCCAGTAGCCCCGGGACAGGGATCCTGTCCTACGAGCAGTACTTC
>-|TRBD1|TRBJ1-5|TRBV3-1
CASSNDGTADQPQHF
TGTGCCAGCAGCAACGACGGGACAGCGGATCAGCCCCAGCATTTT
>many|TRBD2|TRBJ2-2|TRBV28
CASSSAGANTGELFF
TGTGCCAGCAGTTCAGCGGGAGCTAACACCGGGGAGCTGTTTTTT
>-|-|TRBJ2-1|TRBV20-1
CSASRVLGGGRSSYNEQFF
TGCAGTGCCAGCAGGGTCCTAGGTGGGGGGAGGTCCTCCTACAATGAGCAGTTCTTC
>few|-|TRBJ2-5|TRBV7-2
CASSNGGRETQYF
TGTGCCAGCAGCAATGGGGGGAGAGAGACCCAGTACTTC
>few|-|TRBJ2-5|TRBV7-9
CASSLVGGPGETQYF
TGTGCCAGCAGCTTAGTTGGGGGGCCGGGAGAGACCCAGTACTTC
>-|-|TRBJ2-2|TRBV9
CASSVRARNTGELFF
TGTGCCAGCAGCGTACGAGCGAGGAACACCGGGGAGCTGTTTTTT
>-|TRBD1|TRBJ1-4|TRBV5-1
CASSTGTGKEKLFF
TGCGCCAGCAGCACCGGGACAGGGAAAGAAAAACTGTTTTTT
>-|TRBD1|TRBJ2-7|TRBV12-3/TRBV12-4
CASSEDRVRGEQYF
TGTGCCAGCAGTGAAGACAGGGTTCGAGGCGAGCAGTACTTC
>-|-|TRBJ1-2|TRBV15
CATSRALESAYGYTF
TGTGCCACCAGCAGAGCCCTGGAGTCGGCTTATGGCTACACCTTC
>-|-|TRBJ1-2|TRBV7-2
CASSSRSGTDNGYTF
TGTGCCAGCAGCTCAAGGTCGGGGACCGACAATGGCTACACCTTC
>-|-|TRBJ2-5|TRBV20-1
CSARDLVGLRAETQYF
TGCAGTGCTAGAGATCTCGTGGGGCTGAGGGCAGAGACCCAGTACTTC